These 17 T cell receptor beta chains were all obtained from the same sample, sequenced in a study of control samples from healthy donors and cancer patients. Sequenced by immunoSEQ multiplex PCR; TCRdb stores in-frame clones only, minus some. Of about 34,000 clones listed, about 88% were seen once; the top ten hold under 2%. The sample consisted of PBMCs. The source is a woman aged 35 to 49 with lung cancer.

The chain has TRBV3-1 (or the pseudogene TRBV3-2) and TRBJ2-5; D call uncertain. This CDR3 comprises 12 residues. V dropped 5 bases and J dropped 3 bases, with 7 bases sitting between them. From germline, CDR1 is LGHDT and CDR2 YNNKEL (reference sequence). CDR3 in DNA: TGTGCCAGCAGCTGGCAAAAAGAGACCCAGTACTTC. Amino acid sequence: CASSWQKETQYF.

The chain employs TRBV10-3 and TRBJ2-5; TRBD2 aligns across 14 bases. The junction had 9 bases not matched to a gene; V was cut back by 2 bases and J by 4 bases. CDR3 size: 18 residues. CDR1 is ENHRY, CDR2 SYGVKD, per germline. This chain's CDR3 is CAISEPGLAGDRGETQYF. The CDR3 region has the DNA TGTGCCATCAGTGAGCCGGGACTAGCGGGGGACCGGGGAGAGACCCAGTACTTC.

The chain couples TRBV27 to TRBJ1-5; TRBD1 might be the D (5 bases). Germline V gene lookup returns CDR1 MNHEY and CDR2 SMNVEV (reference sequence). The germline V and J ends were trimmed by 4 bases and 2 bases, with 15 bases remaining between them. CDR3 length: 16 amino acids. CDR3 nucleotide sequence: TGTGCCAGCAGTTCCTCCCGTGGGGCAGGCAATCAGCCCCAGCATTTT. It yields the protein CASSSSRGAGNQPQHF.

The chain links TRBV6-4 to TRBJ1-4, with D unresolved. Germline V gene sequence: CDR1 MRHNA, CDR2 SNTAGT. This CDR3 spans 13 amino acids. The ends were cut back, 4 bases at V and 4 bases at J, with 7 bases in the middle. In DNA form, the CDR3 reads TGTGCCAGCAGTGTTACAGATAATGAAAAACTGTTTTTT. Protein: CASSVTDNEKLFF.

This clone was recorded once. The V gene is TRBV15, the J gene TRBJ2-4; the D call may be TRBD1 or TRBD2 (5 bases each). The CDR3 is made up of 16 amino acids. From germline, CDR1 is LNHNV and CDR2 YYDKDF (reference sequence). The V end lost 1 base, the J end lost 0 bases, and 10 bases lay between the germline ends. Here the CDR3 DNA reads TGTGCCACCAGCAGAGGGGGACGGGTAGCCAAAAACATTCAGTACTTC. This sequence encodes CATSRGGRVAKNIQYF.

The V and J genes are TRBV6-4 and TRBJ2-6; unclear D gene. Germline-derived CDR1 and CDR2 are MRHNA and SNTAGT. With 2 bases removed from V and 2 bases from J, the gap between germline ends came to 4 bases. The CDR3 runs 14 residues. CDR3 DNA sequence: TGTGCCAGCAGTGACGGCACTGGGGCCAACGTCCTGACTTTC. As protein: CASSDGTGANVLTF.

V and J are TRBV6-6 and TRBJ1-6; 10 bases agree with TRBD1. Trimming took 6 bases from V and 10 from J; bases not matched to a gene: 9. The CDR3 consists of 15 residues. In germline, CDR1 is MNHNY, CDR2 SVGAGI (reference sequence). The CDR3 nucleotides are TGTGCCAGCAGGTACACTCCGGACAGGGGGTCACCCCTCCACTTT. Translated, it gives CASRYTPDRGSPLHF.

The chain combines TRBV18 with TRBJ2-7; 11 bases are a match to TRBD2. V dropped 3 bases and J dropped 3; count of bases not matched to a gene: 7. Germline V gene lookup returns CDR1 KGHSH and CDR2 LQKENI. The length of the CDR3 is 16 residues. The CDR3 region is CASSPPASGGIYEQYF. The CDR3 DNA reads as TGTGCCAGCTCACCGCCCGCTAGCGGGGGGATCTACGAGCAGTACTTC. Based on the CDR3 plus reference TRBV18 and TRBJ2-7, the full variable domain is NAGVMQNPRHLVRRRGQEARLRCSPMKGHSHVYWYRQLPEEGLKFMVYLQKENIIDESGMPKERFSAEFPKEGPSILRIQQVVRGDSAAYFCASSPPASGGIYEQYFGPGTRLTVT.

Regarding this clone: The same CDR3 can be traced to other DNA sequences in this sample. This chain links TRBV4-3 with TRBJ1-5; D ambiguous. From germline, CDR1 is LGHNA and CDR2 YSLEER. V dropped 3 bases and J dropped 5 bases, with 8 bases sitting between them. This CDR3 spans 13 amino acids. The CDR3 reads CASSQRWDQPQHF. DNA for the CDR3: TGCGCCAGCAGCCAGCGCTGGGATCAGCCCCAGCATTTT.

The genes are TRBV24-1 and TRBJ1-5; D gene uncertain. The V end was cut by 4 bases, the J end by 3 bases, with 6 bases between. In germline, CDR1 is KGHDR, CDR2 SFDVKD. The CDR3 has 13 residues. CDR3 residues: CATSEDPNQPQHF. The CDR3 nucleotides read TGTGCCACCAGTGAAGACCCCAATCAGCCCCAGCATTTT.

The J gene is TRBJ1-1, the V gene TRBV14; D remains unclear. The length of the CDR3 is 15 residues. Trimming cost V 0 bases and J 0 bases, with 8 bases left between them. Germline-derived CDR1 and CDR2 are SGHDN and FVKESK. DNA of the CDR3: TGTGCCAGCAGCCAAGAAGTCTTTATGAACACTGAAGCTTTCTTT. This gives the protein CASSQEVFMNTEAFF. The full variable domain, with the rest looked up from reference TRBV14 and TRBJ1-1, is EAGVTQFPSHSVIEKGQTVTLRCDPISGHDNLYWYRRVMGKEIKFLLHFVKESKQDESGMPNNRFLAERTGGTYSTLKVQPAELEDSGVYFCASSQEVFMNTEAFFGQGTRLTVV.

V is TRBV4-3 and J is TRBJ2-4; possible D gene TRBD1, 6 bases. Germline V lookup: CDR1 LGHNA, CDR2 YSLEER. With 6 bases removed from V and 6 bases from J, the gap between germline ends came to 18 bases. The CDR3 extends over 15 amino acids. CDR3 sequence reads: CASSQRWARGNIQYF. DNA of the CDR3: TGCGCCAGCAGTCAAAGATGGGCCAGGGGAAACATTCAGTACTTC.

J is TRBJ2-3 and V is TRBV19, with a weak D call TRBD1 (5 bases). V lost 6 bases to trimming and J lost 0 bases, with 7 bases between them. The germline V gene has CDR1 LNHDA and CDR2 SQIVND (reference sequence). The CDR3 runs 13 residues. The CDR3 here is CASSRASTDTQYF. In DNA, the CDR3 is TGTGCCAGTAGCAGGGCTAGCACAGATACGCAGTATTTT.

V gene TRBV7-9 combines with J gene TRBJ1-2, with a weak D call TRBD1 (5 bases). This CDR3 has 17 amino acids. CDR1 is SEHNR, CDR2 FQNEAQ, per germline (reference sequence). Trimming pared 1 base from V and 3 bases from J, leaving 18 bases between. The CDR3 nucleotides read TGTGCCAGCAGCTTAGACGGGGGGATGATCTTTGACTATGGCTACACCTTC. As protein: CASSLDGGMIFDYGYTF.

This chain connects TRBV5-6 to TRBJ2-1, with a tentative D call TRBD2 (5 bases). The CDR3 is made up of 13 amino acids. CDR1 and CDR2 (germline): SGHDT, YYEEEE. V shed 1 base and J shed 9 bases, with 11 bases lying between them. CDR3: CASSLPPGIEQFF. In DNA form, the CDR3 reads TGTGCCAGCAGCTTGCCCCCGGGGATTGAGCAGTTCTTC.

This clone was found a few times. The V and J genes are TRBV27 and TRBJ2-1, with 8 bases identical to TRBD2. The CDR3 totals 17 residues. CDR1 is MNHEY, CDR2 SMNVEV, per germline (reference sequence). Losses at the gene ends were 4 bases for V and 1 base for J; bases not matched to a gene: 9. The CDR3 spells CASSSRGGGPSYNEQFF. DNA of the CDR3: TGTGCCAGCAGTTCTCGGGGCGGGGGGCCATCCTACAATGAGCAGTTCTTC.

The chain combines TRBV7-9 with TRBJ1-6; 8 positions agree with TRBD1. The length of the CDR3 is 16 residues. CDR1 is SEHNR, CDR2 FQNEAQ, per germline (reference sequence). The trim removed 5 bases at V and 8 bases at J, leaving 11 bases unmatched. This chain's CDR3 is CASSRATTGVYSPLHF. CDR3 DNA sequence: TGTGCCAGCAGCCGTGCCACGACAGGGGTTTATTCACCCCTCCACTTT.